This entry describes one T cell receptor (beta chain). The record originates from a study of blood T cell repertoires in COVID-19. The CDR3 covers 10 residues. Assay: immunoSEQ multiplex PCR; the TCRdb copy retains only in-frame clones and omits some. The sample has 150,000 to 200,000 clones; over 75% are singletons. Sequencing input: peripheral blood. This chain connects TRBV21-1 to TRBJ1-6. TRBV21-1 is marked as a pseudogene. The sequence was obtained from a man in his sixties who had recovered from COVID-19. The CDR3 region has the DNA TGTGCCAGTTTCGCGTCACCCCTCCACTTT. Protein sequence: CASFASPLHF.